This T cell receptor beta chain came from a study of molecular identifiers for immune sequencing clone quantification. Study-wide findings and caveats: More than 97% of effector molecules, versus under 1% of naive-cell molecules, belonged to clones above 20 RNA copies. In cases of identical TCR molecules sharing a barcode, highly expanded clone sizes could be underestimated.

As previously described, bulk TCR libraries were made using listed TCR primers. MiXCR, applied by TCRdb to the PCR reads, yields one record per CDR3 protein. The data hold 300,000 to 400,000 distinct CDR3 sequences, with about 23% observed a single time. The junction had 11 bases not matched to a gene; V was cut back by 0 bases and J by 2 bases. The CDR3 runs to 19 residues. Germline values: CDR1 DFQATT, CDR2 SNEGSKA (reference sequence). For this clonotype: Its antigen is undetermined.

This chain connects TRBV20-1 to TRBJ2-3; 13 bases are shared with TRBD2. Sequencing was carried out using naive CD8+ T cells from blood, with Jurkat cell RNA spiked in. Regarding subset: FACS-sorted CD8+CD4-CCR7+CD45RA+ naive T cells. The TCR originated in a human donor in good health. Some libraries in this study had Jurkat cell RNA spiked in. Here the CDR3 DNA reads TGCAGTGCTAGAGATACACTAGCGGGGGGGCCATTGGTCACAGATACGCAGTATTTT. Translation: CSARDTLAGGPLVTDTQYF.